This entry features one T cell receptor (beta chain) sequence. Its antigen remains unknown. UMIs were added to TCR cDNA along with a universal primer site when it was made by 5'RACE template switching. TCRdb recomputed calls from the 5' RACE reads with MiXCR, one row per CDR3 protein. The table lists hundreds of thousands of distinct CDR3 sequences, around 12% of them singletons, with 15% in the top ten. The sample belongs to a study of T cells after yellow fever vaccination. General study results and limits: Booster sampling recovered most clones from primary vaccination (under 98% CD4, 80% to 90% CD8). Shared CD4/CD8 clonotypes were a small share, likely from convergent recombination. Weaker, the secondary response had a peak occurring faster, on day 5 versus 15.

This CDR3 contains 14 residues. Germline V gene sequence: CDR1 MNHEY, CDR2 SVGEGT. V was pared by 8 bases and J by 3 bases, with 17 bases between. This rearrangement joins TRBV6-2 or TRBV6-3 to TRBJ2-7; D unresolved. Sequencing used PBMCs, obtained on the day of the yellow fever booster vaccination. This TCR derives from a man aged 25-45 years who received the YFV17D yellow fever vaccine. In nucleotides, the CDR3 is TGTGCCAGCCTCCCATACGGAAAACTCTACGAGCAGTACTTC. Its translation: CASLPYGKLYEQYF.